These 28 T cell receptor beta chains came from one sample sequenced in a study of blood T cell repertoires in COVID-19. Generated by immunoSEQ multiplex PCR, the TCRdb table keeps only in-frame clones and is missing some. This sample has tens of thousands of clones; about 90% occur once, and the top ten carry 4% to 5.5%. The source material was peripheral blood. Every receptor here comes from a man aged 55 to 70 with acute or convalescent COVID-19.

This rearrangement joins TRBV10-3 to TRBJ2-5, with TRBD2 identical over 8 bases. Germline CDR1 and CDR2: ENHRY and SYGVKD. J was trimmed by 2 bases and V by 6 bases; bases with no gene match: 8. The CDR3 consists of 15 residues. The CDR3 loop is CAISLAGALQETQYF. The CDR3 region has the DNA TGTGCCATCAGCCTAGCGGGTGCTCTTCAAGAGACCCAGTACTTC.

The chain recombines TRBV19 with TRBJ2-1; TRBD2 aligns across 10 bases. This CDR3 has 15 residues. Per germline, CDR1 LNHDA and CDR2 SQIVND (reference sequence). The V gene end was trimmed by 3 bases and the J gene end by 6 bases; junction bases not matched to a gene: 5. In DNA form, the CDR3 reads TGTGCCAGTAGTATGGGGACTAGCGAAAGCAATGAGCAGTTCTTC. Translation gives CASSMGTSESNEQFF.

The V call is TRBV4-1, the J call TRBJ1-3; D is ambiguous. Looked up from germline, CDR1 is MGHRA and CDR2 is YSYEKL. The CDR3 consists of 17 residues. V was cut by 1 base and J by 1 base, with 14 bases left in between. CDR3 residues: CASSQVMERLSGNTIYF. In DNA form, the CDR3 reads TGCGCCAGCAGCCAAGTAATGGAGAGGCTATCTGGAAACACCATATATTTT.

The chain joins TRBV18 to TRBJ1-1; 7 bases agree with TRBD1. J lost 5 bases, V lost 2 bases, and 5 bases had no gene match. The CDR3 is 14 amino acids. Germline V gene sequence: CDR1 KGHSH, CDR2 LQKENI. The DNA for the CDR3 is TGTGCCAGCTCACCAATTACAGGGGAAACTGAAGCTTTCTTT. It specifies CASSPITGETEAFF.

The V gene is TRBV6-2 or TRBV6-3, the J gene TRBJ2-7, with TRBD2 matching over 10 bases. The CDR3 covers 15 residues. The V gene end was trimmed by 2 bases and the J gene end by 2 bases; junction bases not matched to a gene: 3. CDR1 is MNHEY and CDR2 is SVGEGT in the germline V gene. The chain's CDR3 is CASSYVAGGPYEQYF. As DNA, the CDR3 is TGTGCCAGCAGTTACGTAGCGGGAGGCCCCTACGAGCAGTACTTC.

The chain joins TRBV6-5 to TRBJ1-3; D may be TRBD1 (6 bases). V lost 6 bases to trimming and J lost 4 bases, with 13 bases between them. The germline gives CDR1 MNHEY, CDR2 SVGAGI. This CDR3 comprises 14 residues. CDR3 loop: CASSQGNLGNTIYF. CDR3 nucleotides: TGTGCCAGCAGCCAGGGGAATCTAGGAAACACCATATATTTT.

The CDR3 nucleotides are TGTGCCAGCAGCGCGGCAGGGGATAGCAATCAGCCCCAGCATTTT. Its protein product is CASSAAGDSNQPQHF. The V call is TRBV9, the J call TRBJ1-5, with D maybe TRBD1 (6 bases). Germline CDR1 SGDLS, CDR2 YYNGEE. Trimming stripped 3 bases from V and 0 bases from J, with 10 bases between. CDR3 size: 15 residues.

The rearrangement uses TRBV7-3 and TRBJ2-2; D unclear. V lost 5 bases and J lost 3, with 13 bases in between. The CDR3 spans 15 residues. CDR1 SGHTA and CDR2 FQGTGA come from the germline V gene. The CDR3 spells CASSPLPTYTGELFF. CDR3 DNA sequence: TGTGCCAGCAGCCCACTCCCCACCTACACCGGGGAGCTGTTTTTT.

V usage is TRBV14 and J usage is TRBJ2-7; TRBD1 matches 9 bases. The CDR3 covers 15 residues. Germline V lookup: CDR1 SGHDN, CDR2 FVKESK. Trimming removed 4 bases from V and 3 bases from J; junction bases left unmatched: 7. The CDR3 DNA reads as TGTGCCAGCAGCCCGGACAGGGGCCGCTACTACGAGCAGTACTTC. Translation: CASSPDRGRYYEQYF. Based on the CDR3 plus reference TRBV14 and TRBJ2-7, the full variable domain is EAGVTQFPSHSVIEKGQTVTLRCDPISGHDNLYWYRRVMGKEIKFLLHFVKESKQDESGMPNNRFLAERTGGTYSTLKVQPAELEDSGVYFCASSPDRGRYYEQYFGPGTRLTVT.

The rearrangement uses TRBV6-5 and TRBJ2-1; D possibly matches TRBD1 or TRBD2 (6 bases each). CDR3 size: 13 residues. Trimming shortened V by 10 bases and J by 5 bases, and 15 bases separated the two germline ends. In germline, CDR1 is MNHEY, CDR2 SVGAGI. The CDR3 is CATRGWGDNEQFF. CDR3 DNA: TGTGCCACCAGGGGCTGGGGGGACAATGAGCAGTTCTTC.

A word on this clone: Other DNA sequences in the sample encode the same CDR3. The chain employs TRBV7-3 and TRBJ2-2; the match to TRBD2 covers 9 bases. The CDR3 runs 16 residues. Losses at the gene ends were 3 bases for V and 0 bases for J; bases not matched to a gene: 2. The germline gives CDR1 SGHTA, CDR2 FQGTGA. The CDR3 nucleotides are TGTGCCAGCAGCTTGACTAGCGGCGCGAACACCGGGGAGCTGTTTTTT. The encoded protein is CASSLTSGANTGELFF.

The J gene is TRBJ2-5, the V gene TRBV28; 12 bases line up with TRBD2. The V segment lost 6 bases and the J segment 1 base; nucleotides outside the gene matches: 3. CDR3 length equals 15 residues. Germline CDR1 reads MDHEN; CDR2 reads SYDVKM. CDR3 bases: TGTGCCAGCAGAGGGACTAGCGGGCTCCAAGAGACCCAGTACTTC. This codes for CASRGTSGLQETQYF.

The chain links TRBV5-1 to TRBJ2-7; D perhaps matches TRBD2 (6 bases). In germline, CDR1 is SGHRS, CDR2 YFSETQ. There are 14 residues in the CDR3. The germline V and J ends were trimmed by 4 bases and 2 bases, with 13 bases remaining between them. The CDR3 sequence is CASSPEGGPYEQYF. In DNA form, the CDR3 reads TGCGCCAGCAGCCCGGAGGGCGGCCCCTACGAGCAGTACTTC.

This chain links TRBV7-2 with TRBJ2-2, with 12 bases lining up with TRBD2. The CDR3 sequence is 15 residues long. From germline, CDR1 is SGHTA and CDR2 FQGNSA. The junction had 3 bases not matched to a gene; V was cut back by 5 bases and J by 5 bases. This CDR3 reads CASSPLAGGTGELFF. In DNA form, the CDR3 reads TGTGCCAGCAGCCCACTAGCGGGAGGAACCGGGGAGCTGTTTTTT.

The count of this clone is one. The chain couples TRBV27 to TRBJ1-1, with a possible D match to TRBD1 (5 bases). The CDR3 is made up of 16 amino acids. Germline V gives CDR1 MNHEY, CDR2 SMNVEV (reference sequence). The V and J ends lost 0 bases and 5 bases respectively, with 16 bases between them. The CDR3 is CASSLSAGSAVTEAFF. The CDR3 nucleotides are TGTGCCAGCAGTTTATCGGCAGGGTCCGCGGTAACTGAAGCTTTCTTT.

The J gene is TRBJ1-1, the V gene TRBV19; 9 nucleotides match TRBD1. Germline V gene sequence: CDR1 LNHDA, CDR2 SQIVND (reference sequence). CDR3 length: 13 residues. V was clipped by 6 bases and J by 5 bases; unmatched bases: 4. CDR3 amino acids: CASRQGAWTEAFF. DNA for the CDR3: TGTGCCAGTAGACAGGGGGCGTGGACTGAAGCTTTCTTT.

CDR3 region: CAWSPLHYEAFF. In DNA, the CDR3 is TGTGCCTGGAGTCCCCTCCACTATGAAGCTTTCTTT. The gene calls are TRBV30 and TRBJ1-1; D uncertain. V lost 2 bases and J lost 7, with 11 bases in between. This CDR3 is 12 amino acids long. Germline V gene data show CDR1 as GTSNPN and CDR2 as SVGIG (reference sequence).

The chain has TRBV2 and TRBJ1-2, with 8 bases fitting TRBD1. This CDR3 spans 12 amino acids. The ends lost 6 bases at V and 7 bases at J; junction bases unmatched: 4. Germline assignment: CDR1 SNHLY and CDR2 FYNNEI. The CDR3 loop reads CASRTDRVGYTF. CDR3 sequence (DNA): TGTGCCAGCAGGACGGACAGGGTTGGCTACACCTTC.

The chain employs TRBV21-1 and TRBJ1-5. TRBV21-1 is a pseudogene segment. The CDR3 runs 14 residues. This CDR3 is CASSPQETNQPQHF. The CDR3 nucleotides are TGTGCCAGCAGCCCCCAGGAGACTAACCAGCCCCAGCATTTT.

This clone has only a few counts. The V gene is TRBV9, the J gene TRBJ1-1; D is possibly TRBD1 (5 bases). Trimming removed 0 bases at V and 0 bases at J, with 6 bases between. Germline V gene sequence: CDR1 SGDLS, CDR2 YYNGEE. The CDR3 totals 14 residues. CDR3 bases: TGTGCCAGCAGCGTAGACAGGATGAACACTGAAGCTTTCTTT. Its protein product is CASSVDRMNTEAFF.

The chain uses TRBV30 and TRBJ1-5; D not certain. Trimming left V 4 bases short and J 3 bases short, with 10 bases between. This CDR3 spans 13 amino acids. Germline lookup yields CDR1 GTSNPN and CDR2 SVGIG (reference sequence). The CDR3 DNA reads as TGTGCCTGGAACCCCGGGTACAATCAGCCCCAGCATTTT. It yields the protein CAWNPGYNQPQHF.

The J gene is TRBJ1-1, the V gene TRBV11-2, with TRBD1 matching over 8 bases. Unmatched junction bases numbered 10, after V lost 5 bases and J lost 5 bases. This CDR3 has 15 residues. The germline V gene encodes CDR1 SGHAT and CDR2 FQNNGV. In nucleotides, the CDR3 is TGTGCCAGCAGCCTCACGGGACAGGAGGGGACTGAAGCTTTCTTT. It is translated as CASSLTGQEGTEAFF.

This clone was counted once. This chain links TRBV7-9 with TRBJ2-7; D is unclear. The CDR3 runs to 13 residues. CDR1 SEHNR and CDR2 FQNEAQ come from the germline V gene (reference sequence). V lost 5 bases, J lost 4 bases, and 12 bases lay in between. Here the CDR3 reads CASSLTQNYEQYF. CDR3 DNA sequence: TGTGCCAGCAGCCTCACACAGAATTACGAGCAGTACTTC.

The genes are TRBV28 and TRBJ2-4; 7 bases are shared with TRBD2. The CDR3 is 15 residues long. Losses at the gene ends were 6 bases for V and 0 bases for J; bases not matched to a gene: 5. Per germline, CDR1 MDHEN and CDR2 SYDVKM. The CDR3 spells CASRPGGEAKNIQYF. The DNA for the CDR3 is TGTGCCAGCAGGCCGGGGGGAGAAGCCAAAAACATTCAGTACTTC.

The V and J genes are TRBV7-6 and TRBJ1-5; 7 bases line up with TRBD1. This CDR3 has 15 residues. In germline, CDR1 is SGHVS, CDR2 FNYEAQ. Unmatched junction bases numbered 9, after V lost 5 bases and J lost 5 bases. CDR3 loop: CASSLNDRVDQPQHF. CDR3 sequence (DNA): TGTGCCAGCAGCCTTAACGACAGGGTGGATCAGCCCCAGCATTTT.

This sequence joins TRBV7-8 and TRBJ1-5; D gene uncertain. CDR3 length: 14 amino acids. The germline V and J ends were trimmed by 5 bases and 1 base, with 9 bases remaining between them. The germline gives CDR1 SGHVS, CDR2 FQNEAQ. The CDR3 DNA reads TGTGCCAGCAGCCCAGGACTGAGCAATCAGCCCCAGCATTTT. Protein sequence: CASSPGLSNQPQHF.

The gene calls are TRBV5-1 and TRBJ2-7; 9 bases match TRBD1. Germline CDR1 is SGHRS and CDR2 is YFSETQ. V dropped 0 bases and J dropped 5; count of bases not matched to a gene: 3. The CDR3 runs to 14 residues. Here the CDR3 DNA reads TGCGCCAGCAGCTTGGGACAGGGGGTCAACGAGCAGTACTTC. As protein: CASSLGQGVNEQYF. The full variable domain, rest sourced from reference TRBV5-1 and TRBJ2-7, is KAGVTQTPRYLIKTRGQQVTLSCSPISGHRSVSWYQQTPGQGLQFLFEYFSETQRNKGNFPGRFSGRQFSNSRSEMNVSTLELGDSALYLCASSLGQGVNEQYFGPGTRLTVT.

The gene calls are TRBV2 and TRBJ1-4, with TRBD1 identical over 11 bases. Per germline, CDR1 SNHLY and CDR2 FYNNEI. V lost 6 bases to trimming and J lost 8 bases; unmatched junction nucleotides: 8. This CDR3 is 15 amino acids long. CDR3 coding DNA: TGTGCCAGCAGCCCCGGACAGGGGGCTCGAGAAAAACTGTTTTTT. Translated, it gives CASSPGQGAREKLFF.